These 3 T cell receptor beta chains were sequenced from one sample in a study of shared clonotypes between healthy human individuals (dated by TCRdb to 2018 to 2021). Library preparation was by the immunoSEQ multiplex PCR assay. The table was pulled from immuneACCESS by TCRdb, which kept in-frame rearrangements only. Such tables lose some clones; where checked, under half of the loss comes from unresolved V genes, and the rest has no known cause. This sample gives approximately 650,000 clones in total; 95% to 96% of them show up just once. The ten largest clones capture about 0.11% of the sample. For the CD8 naive samples, CD45RO-negative cells were positively selected for CCR7, yielding a CD45RA+CCR7+ population from which TemRA cells were excluded. The sample comprised naive CD8+ T cells sorted from blood. The cell subset or site label corresponds to: CD45RA+CCR7+. The receptors were sampled from a woman aged 25 to 39 in good health.

CDR3 in amino acids: CASSQDGESYEQYF. In DNA, the CDR3 is TGTGCCAGCAGCCAAGATGGTGAGTCCTACGAGCAGTACTTC. V usage is TRBV4-2 and J usage is TRBJ2-5, with D uncertain. The DNA end favors TRBJ2-7, so the J call may be wrong. From germline, CDR1 is LGHNA and CDR2 YNFKEQ. The CDR3 runs to 14 residues.

This clone was seen once. The V call is TRBV4-1, the J call TRBJ1-5; D perhaps matches TRBD1 (5 bases). V lost 4 bases and J lost 5, with 15 bases in between. Germline CDR1 reads MGHRA; CDR2 reads YSYEKL. This CDR3 has 15 residues. CDR3 in DNA: TGCGCCAGCAGCCTCGGGGGGGGAGGGGATCAGCCCCAGCATTTT. As protein: CASSLGGGGDQPQHF.

The chain is built from TRBV6-5 and TRBJ1-4; maybe TRBD1 (6 bases). This CDR3 region has 15 residues. Germline V gives CDR1 MNHEY, CDR2 SVGAGI. V dropped 2 bases and J dropped 7 bases, with 14 bases sitting between them. The CDR3 region is CASSYLGGDLEKLFF. CDR3 DNA sequence: TGTGCCAGCAGTTACCTGGGGGGCGACCTTGAAAAACTGTTTTTT.